This TCR beta chain was recorded in a study of T cells in Graves' hyperthyroidism and ophthalmopathy. Study results and caveats: Ophthalmopathy was model-predicted a median roughly 6.2 months pre-onset.

This clonotype was found many times. What it recognizes is unknown. Amplified regions were TCR beta CDR3 sequences from RNA transcripts. When the TCR CDR3 underwent first-round RT-PCR, the HTBI primer set was used. MiXCR, applied by TCRdb to the multiplex PCR reads, yields one record per CDR3 protein. The sample yields nearly 600,000 distinct CDR3 sequences, over 11% seen once. Used for diagnoses were clinical symptoms, serum thyroxine and TRAb, thyroid ultrasound and orbital computed tomography. Ahead of any ophthalmopathy symptoms, the blood sample was obtained at the first diagnosis of hyperthyroidism. PBMCs came from about 10 ml fresh peripheral blood. The CDR3 is 14 amino acids. Germline values: CDR1 DFQATT, CDR2 SNEGSKA (reference sequence).

This sequence originates from a woman in her twenties or thirties with Graves' hyperthyroidism that later progressed to Graves' ophthalmopathy. The sample comprised blood. The gene calls are TRBV20-1 and TRBJ1-1, with D possibly TRBD1 on 5 matching bases. The CDR3 here is CRPMGEGVNTEAFF. The CDR3 DNA sequence: TGCAGACCCATGGGGGAGGGCGTGAACACTGAAGCTTTCTTT.